Listed below are T cell receptor beta chains from one sample, sequenced in a study of early T cells in non-severe SARS-CoV-2 infection. A single record per CDR3 protein comes from TCRdb applying MiXCR to the 5' RACE reads. The sample includes tens of thousands of distinct CDR3 sequences, about 15% of them seen just once. The sample consisted of whole blood. The source is an adult who was a healthcare worker with PCR-confirmed SARS-CoV-2 infection or an uninfected control (not recorded which). Both conserved end residues are part of each CDR3. The D gene is left open where the match is weak. Size values are once, few and many counts, or a class for expanded clones, and some rows have none.

j_gene	len	d_gene	abundance	v_gene	CDR3aa	CDR3nt
TRBJ1-1	11	.	few	TRBV28	CASSLRREAFF	TGTGCCAGCAGTTTAAGGAGAGAAGCTTTCTTT
TRBJ2-7	13	.	few	TRBV18	CASSPAGSYEQYF	TGTGCCAGCTCACCGGCAGGGTCCTACGAGCAGTACTTC
TRBJ1-4	16	.	many	TRBV5-1	CASSLAYAAGSEKLFF	TGCGCCAGCAGCTTGGCTTACGCAGCTGGGTCGGAAAAACTGTTTTTT
TRBJ2-5	15	.	.	TRBV18	CASSPLGDWQETQYF	TGTGCCAGCTCACCACTGGGGGATTGGCAAGAGACCCAGTACTTC
TRBJ1-5	13	.	medium-sized	TRBV12-3/TRBV12-4	CASSLGANQPQHF	TGTGCCAGCAGCTTGGGGGCGAATCAGCCCCAGCATTTT
TRBJ2-7	15	TRBD2	.	TRBV2	CASSAKTSGSHEQYF	TGTGCCAGCAGTGCCAAGACTAGCGGGAGTCACGAGCAGTACTTC
TRBJ2-1	13	.	many	TRBV12-3/TRBV12-4	CASSETDYNEQFF	TGTGCCAGCAGTGAGACTGATTACAATGAGCAGTTCTTC
TRBJ2-1	13	TRBD2	.	TRBV9	CASTSGINNEQFF	TGTGCCAGCACTAGCGGGATAAACAATGAGCAGTTCTTC
TRBJ2-3	15	.	many	TRBV7-6	CASSLRGPSTDTQYF	TGTGCCAGCAGCTTAAGGGGACCCTCCACAGATACGCAGTATTTT
TRBJ1-2	15	.	.	TRBV7-9	CASTMGLHIGYGYTF	TGTGCCAGCACCATGGGACTTCATATAGGCTATGGCTACACCTTC
TRBJ2-1	11	.	.	TRBV20-1	CSASNWEEQFF	TGCAGTGCTAGTAACTGGGAGGAGCAGTTCTTC
TRBJ2-5	13	.	.	TRBV6-5	CASSYQGEETQYF	TGTGCCAGCAGTTACCAGGGTGAGGAGACCCAGTACTTC
TRBJ2-1	15	.	few	TRBV4-3	CASSYTGTPFNEQFF	TGCGCCAGCAGCTATACCGGGACACCCTTCAATGAGCAGTTCTTC
TRBJ2-1	15	.	few	TRBV20-1	CSASAPMTPYNEQFF	TGCAGTGCCTCCGCTCCGATGACACCCTACAATGAGCAGTTCTTC
TRBJ2-2	15	TRBD1	.	TRBV4-1	CASSQAGTGSGELFF	TGCGCCAGCAGCCAAGCCGGGACAGGGTCCGGGGAGCTGTTTTTT
TRBJ1-1	15	TRBD1	few	TRBV7-9	CASSPGGAGNTEAFF	TGTGCCAGCAGCCCAGGGGGCGCAGGGAACACTGAAGCTTTCTTT
TRBJ2-1	15	TRBD2	few	TRBV20-1	CSADLAGGTYNEQFF	TGCAGTGCCGATCTAGCGGGAGGAACCTACAATGAGCAGTTCTTC
TRBJ1-5	14	.	few	TRBV5-6	CASSRNRDTWPQHF	TGTGCCAGCAGCCGAAACAGGGATACGTGGCCCCAGCATTTT
TRBJ1-1	14	.	.	TRBV11-1	CASFPGWLNTEAFF	TGTGCCAGCTTTCCTGGGTGGTTGAACACTGAAGCTTTCTTT
TRBJ2-1	13	.	few	TRBV6-1	CASIESNYNEQFF	TGTGCCAGCATAGAGTCTAACTACAATGAGCAGTTCTTC
TRBJ2-4	12	.	.	TRBV7-9	CASSLELPIQYF	TGTGCCAGCAGCTTAGAGTTACCCATTCAGTACTTC
TRBJ2-1	14	TRBD2	few	TRBV20-1	CSASYDGGNNEQFF	TGCAGTGCTAGTTATGACGGGGGGAACAATGAGCAGTTCTTC